These T cell receptor beta chains were read from a single sample in a study of neurological immune-mediated disorders. TCRdb re-called the 5' RACE reads through MiXCR, storing one row per CDR3 protein. Of roughly 89,000 distinct CDR3 sequences listed, approximately 2.8% are singletons. Sequences were obtained from PBMCs. The origin of the receptors is a woman in her thirties with multiple sclerosis. Both conserved end residues are part of each CDR3. The order of the fields is J gene, D gene, CDR3 length, clone size, V gene, CDR3 protein, CDR3 DNA. The D gene is left open where the match is weak. Clone size appears in some rows only: once, few, many, or a class for an expanded clone.

j_call: TRBJ2-3
d_call: TRBD1
cdr3_length: 17
clone_size: many
v_call: TRBV6-5
cdr3_aa: CASSFDPTGKPTDTQYF
cdr3_nt: TGTGCCAGCAGTTTCGACCCGACAGGGAAACCCACAGATACGCAGTATTTT

j_call: TRBJ1-1
d_call: NA
cdr3_length: 16
clone_size: many
v_call: TRBV6-6
cdr3_aa: CASSYTRMGSNTEAFF
cdr3_nt: TGTGCCAGCAGTTACACTCGAATGGGAAGCAACACTGAAGCTTTCTTT

j_call: TRBJ2-2
d_call: TRBD1
cdr3_length: 14
clone_size: many
v_call: TRBV29-1
cdr3_aa: CSVGQGVRTGELFF
cdr3_nt: TGCAGCGTCGGACAGGGTGTTAGGACCGGGGAGCTGTTTTTT

j_call: TRBJ1-1
d_call: TRBD1
cdr3_length: 17
clone_size: many
v_call: TRBV10-3
cdr3_aa: CAISGRTGVVGRAEAFF
cdr3_nt: TGTGCCATCAGTGGACGGACAGGGGTCGTTGGTAGGGCTGAAGCTTTCTTT

j_call: TRBJ1-1
d_call: NA
cdr3_length: 14
clone_size: NA
v_call: TRBV7-9
cdr3_aa: CASRHITGTTEAFF
cdr3_nt: TGTGCCAGCAGGCATATTACAGGGACCACTGAAGCTTTCTTT

j_call: TRBJ1-2
d_call: NA
cdr3_length: 16
clone_size: many
v_call: TRBV3-1
cdr3_aa: CASSQTLEAVNYGYTF
cdr3_nt: TGTGCCAGCAGCCAAACCTTGGAGGCCGTTAACTATGGCTACACCTTC

j_call: TRBJ2-7
d_call: NA
cdr3_length: 8
clone_size: many
v_call: TRBV7-2
cdr3_aa: CASLTPYF
cdr3_nt: TGTGCCAGCTTAACCCCGTACTTC

j_call: TRBJ2-1
d_call: TRBD2
cdr3_length: 15
clone_size: many
v_call: TRBV5-1
cdr3_aa: CASSLGLAGGQEQFF
cdr3_nt: TGCGCCAGCAGCTTGGGGCTAGCGGGAGGCCAAGAGCAGTTCTTC

j_call: TRBJ1-1
d_call: NA
cdr3_length: 12
clone_size: many
v_call: TRBV20-1
cdr3_aa: CSASAVNTEAFF
cdr3_nt: TGCAGTGCTAGTGCAGTGAACACTGAAGCTTTCTTT

j_call: TRBJ2-4
d_call: NA
cdr3_length: 14
clone_size: many
v_call: TRBV20-1
cdr3_aa: CSAREDSEKNIQYF
cdr3_nt: TGCAGTGCTAGAGAGGACAGCGAGAAAAACATTCAGTACTTC

j_call: TRBJ2-5
d_call: NA
cdr3_length: 15
clone_size: few
v_call: TRBV2
cdr3_aa: CASSEIGRGGETQYF
cdr3_nt: TGTGCCAGCAGTGAGATTGGTCGGGGTGGAGAGACCCAGTACTTC

j_call: TRBJ2-3
d_call: TRBD2
cdr3_length: 13
clone_size: many
v_call: TRBV7-2
cdr3_aa: CASSWGGTDTQYF
cdr3_nt: TGTGCCAGCAGCTGGGGGGGGACAGATACGCAGTATTTT

j_call: TRBJ2-1
d_call: NA
cdr3_length: 18
clone_size: many
v_call: TRBV4-3
cdr3_aa: CASSQDKSQGASYNEQFF
cdr3_nt: TGCGCCAGCAGCCAAGATAAGTCCCAGGGTGCGTCCTACAATGAGCAGTTCTTC

j_call: TRBJ2-5
d_call: TRBD1
cdr3_length: 14
clone_size: many
v_call: TRBV5-1
cdr3_aa: CASRTGGSGETQYF
cdr3_nt: TGCGCCAGCCGGACAGGGGGAAGCGGAGAGACCCAGTACTTC

j_call: TRBJ1-4
d_call: TRBD1
cdr3_length: 16
clone_size: many
v_call: TRBV5-1
cdr3_aa: CASSGTEDATNEKLFF
cdr3_nt: TGCGCCAGCAGCGGGACAGAAGACGCAACTAATGAAAAACTGTTTTTT

j_call: TRBJ2-7
d_call: NA
cdr3_length: 15
clone_size: few
v_call: TRBV18
cdr3_aa: CASSPGTPSTSEQYF
cdr3_nt: TGTGCCAGCTCACCAGGGACTCCTTCAACGAGCGAGCAGTACTTC